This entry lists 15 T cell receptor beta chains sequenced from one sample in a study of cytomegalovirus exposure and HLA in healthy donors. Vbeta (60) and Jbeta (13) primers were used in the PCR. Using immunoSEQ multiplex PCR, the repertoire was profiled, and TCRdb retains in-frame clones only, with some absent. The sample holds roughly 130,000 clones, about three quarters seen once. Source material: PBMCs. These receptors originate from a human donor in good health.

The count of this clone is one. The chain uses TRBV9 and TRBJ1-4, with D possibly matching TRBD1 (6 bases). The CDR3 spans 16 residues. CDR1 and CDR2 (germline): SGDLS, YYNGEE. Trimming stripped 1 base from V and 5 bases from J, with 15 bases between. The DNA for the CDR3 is TGTGCCAGCAGCGTATCCCTAGGGACAAGAAATGAAAAACTGTTTTTT. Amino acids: CASSVSLGTRNEKLFF.

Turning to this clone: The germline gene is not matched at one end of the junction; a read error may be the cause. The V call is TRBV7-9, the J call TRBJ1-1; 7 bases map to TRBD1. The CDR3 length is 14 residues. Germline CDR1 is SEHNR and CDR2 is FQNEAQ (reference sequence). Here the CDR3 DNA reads TGTTCCAGCAGTTCTCAGGGGGGTCACACTGAAGCTTTCTTT. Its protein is CSSSSQGGHTEAFF.

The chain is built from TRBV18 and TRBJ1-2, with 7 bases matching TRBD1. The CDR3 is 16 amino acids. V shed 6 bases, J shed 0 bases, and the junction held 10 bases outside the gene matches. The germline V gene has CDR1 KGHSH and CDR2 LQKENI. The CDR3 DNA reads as TGTGCCAGCTCTCTCGACAGGGTTATTCCTAACTATGGCTACACCTTC. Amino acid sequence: CASSLDRVIPNYGYTF.

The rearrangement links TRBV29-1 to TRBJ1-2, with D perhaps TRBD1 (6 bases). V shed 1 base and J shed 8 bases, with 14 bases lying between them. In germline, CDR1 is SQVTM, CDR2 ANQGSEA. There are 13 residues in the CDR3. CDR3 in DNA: TGCAGCGTTGAAGGGCAGGGGTCGGCAGGCTACACCTTC. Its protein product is CSVEGQGSAGYTF.

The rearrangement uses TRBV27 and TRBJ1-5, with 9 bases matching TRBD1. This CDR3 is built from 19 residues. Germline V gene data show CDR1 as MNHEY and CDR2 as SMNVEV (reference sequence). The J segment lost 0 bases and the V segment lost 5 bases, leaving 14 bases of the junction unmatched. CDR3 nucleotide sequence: TGTGCCAGCAGTCGCCTCCGGGACAGGGTGGGAGGTAGCAATCAGCCCCAGCATTTT. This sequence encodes CASSRLRDRVGGSNQPQHF.

The CDR3 region has the DNA TGTGCCAGCAGCATTAGCGGGAGGTCTGGGGCCAACGTCCTGACTTTC. It encodes CASSISGRSGANVLTF. The gene calls are TRBV5-4 and TRBJ2-6, with TRBD2 identical over 10 bases. The CDR3 spans 16 residues. With V trimmed by 4 bases and J by 1 base, 2 bases remained unmatched. The germline gives CDR1 SGHNT, CDR2 YYREEE (reference sequence).

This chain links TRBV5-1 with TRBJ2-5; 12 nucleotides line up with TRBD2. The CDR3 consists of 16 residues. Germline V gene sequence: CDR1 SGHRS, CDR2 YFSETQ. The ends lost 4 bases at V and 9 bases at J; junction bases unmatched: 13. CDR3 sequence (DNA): TGCGCCAGCAGCCTCGGACTAGCGGGGCCCGGGGCGGCCCAGTACTTC. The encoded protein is CASSLGLAGPGAAQYF. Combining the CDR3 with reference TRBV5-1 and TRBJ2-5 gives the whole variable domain KAGVTQTPRYLIKTRGQQVTLSCSPISGHRSVSWYQQTPGQGLQFLFEYFSETQRNKGNFPGRFSGRQFSNSRSEMNVSTLELGDSALYLCASSLGLAGPGAAQYFGPGTRLLVL.

CDR3 residues: CASSEAGANVLTF. For the CDR3, the DNA is TGTGCCAGCAGTGAGGCTGGGGCCAACGTCCTGACTTTC. V usage is TRBV5-4 and J usage is TRBJ2-6; D uncertain. Deletions cut 5 bases from V and 2 bases from J, with 5 bases between. The CDR3 sequence is 13 residues long. The germline gives CDR1 SGHNT, CDR2 YYREEE (reference sequence). Supplemented by reference TRBV5-4 and TRBJ2-6, the full variable domain reads ETGVTQSPTHLIKTRGQQVTLRCSSQSGHNTVSWYQQALGQGPQFIFQYYREEENGRGNFPPRFSGLQFPNYSSELNVNALELDDSALYLCASSEAGANVLTFGAGSRLTVL.

CDR3 in DNA: TGTGCCAGCAGCCAGGGCCAGTCCTATGGCTACACCTTC. Its protein product is CASSQGQSYGYTF. The chain uses TRBV14 and TRBJ1-2; D remains unclear. V shed 3 bases and J shed 4 bases, with 9 bases lying between them. The CDR3 covers 13 residues. In germline, CDR1 is SGHDN, CDR2 FVKESK.

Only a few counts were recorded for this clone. Here the CDR3 reads CASSPGTGVHTIYF. DNA for the CDR3: TGCGCCAGCAGCCCCGGGACAGGGGTGCACACCATATATTTT. V gene TRBV5-1 combines with J gene TRBJ1-3, with 10 bases fitting TRBD1. Germline CDR1 is SGHRS and CDR2 is YFSETQ. V lost 4 bases to trimming and J lost 8 bases; unmatched junction nucleotides: 6. CDR3 length: 14 amino acids.

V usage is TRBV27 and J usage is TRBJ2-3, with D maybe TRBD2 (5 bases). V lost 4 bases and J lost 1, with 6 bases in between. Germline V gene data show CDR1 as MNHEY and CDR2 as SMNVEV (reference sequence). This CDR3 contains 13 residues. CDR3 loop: CASSSRGTDTQYF. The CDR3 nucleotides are TGTGCCAGCAGTTCGAGGGGCACAGATACGCAGTATTTT.

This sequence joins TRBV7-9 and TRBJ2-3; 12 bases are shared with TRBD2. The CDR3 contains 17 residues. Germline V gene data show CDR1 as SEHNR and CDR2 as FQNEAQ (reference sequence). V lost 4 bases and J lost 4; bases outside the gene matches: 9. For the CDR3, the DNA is TGTGCCAGCAGCTCCCTCCTAGCGGGAGGGCCGTCAGATACGCAGTATTTT. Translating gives CASSSLLAGGPSDTQYF. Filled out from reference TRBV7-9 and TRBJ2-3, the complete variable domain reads DTGVSQNPRHKITKRGQNVTFRCDPISEHNRLYWYRQTLGQGPEFLTYFQNEAQLEKSRLLSDRFSAERPKGSFSTLEIQRTEQGDSAMYLCASSSLLAGGPSDTQYFGPGTRLTVL.

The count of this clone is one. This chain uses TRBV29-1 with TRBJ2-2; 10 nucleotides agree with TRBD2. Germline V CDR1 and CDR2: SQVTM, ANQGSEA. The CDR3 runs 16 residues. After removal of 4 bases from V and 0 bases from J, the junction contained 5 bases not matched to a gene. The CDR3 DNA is TGCAGCGTTGGCCTCCTAGCGGGAGCGAACACCGGGGAGCTGTTTTTT. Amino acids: CSVGLLAGANTGELFF.

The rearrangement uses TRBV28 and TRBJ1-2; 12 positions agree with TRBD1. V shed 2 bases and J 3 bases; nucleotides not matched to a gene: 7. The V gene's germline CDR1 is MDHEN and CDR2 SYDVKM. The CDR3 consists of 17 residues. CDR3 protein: CASSLAGTGGRDYGYTF. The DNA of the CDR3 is TGTGCCAGCAGTTTAGCCGGGACAGGGGGCCGGGACTATGGCTACACCTTC.

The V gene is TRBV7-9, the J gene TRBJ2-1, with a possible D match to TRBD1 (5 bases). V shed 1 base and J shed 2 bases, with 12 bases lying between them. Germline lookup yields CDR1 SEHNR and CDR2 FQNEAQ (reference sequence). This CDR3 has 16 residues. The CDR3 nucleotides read TGTGCCAGCAGCTTAGTAGGGGTAAGGCCCTACAATGAGCAGTTCTTC. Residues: CASSLVGVRPYNEQFF.